These T cell receptor beta chains were read from a single sample in a study of T cell responses to AZD1222 COVID-19 vaccine. The data were produced by immunoSEQ multiplex PCR, yet TCRdb's version contains in-frame clones alone and is incomplete. The sample has about 100,000 clones, roughly 91% seen once. Source: peripheral blood, taken on day 0 of AZD1222 vaccination. These receptors all stem from an adult in good health. Both conserved end residues are part of each CDR3. The D gene is left open where the match is weak. Clone size, where shown, is once, few, many, or a class for clones that have expanded.

V	J	size	D	DNA	CDR3
TRBV30	TRBJ2-7	.	.	TGTGCCCTAATGGGAAGGGAAGCCTACGAGCAGTACTTC	CALMGREAYEQYF
TRBV27	TRBJ2-2	.	TRBD1	TGTGCCAGCCGCTTACAGGGGCCCGGGGAGCTGTTTTTT	CASRLQGPGELFF
TRBV3-1/TRBV3-2	TRBJ2-5	.	.	TGTGCCAGCAGCCAAGTCGTCCGGTCCCAGTACTTC	CASSQVVRSQYF
TRBV7-8	TRBJ1-3	.	TRBD1	TGTGCCAGCAGCTCGACAGGGTACGGAAACACCATATATTTT	CASSSTGYGNTIYF
TRBV28	TRBJ2-5	once	TRBD1	TGTGCCAGCAGTTTACCCCAGGGGGCAGTCGGGGAGACCCAGTACTTC	CASSLPQGAVGETQYF
TRBV4-1	TRBJ2-3	.	TRBD1	TGCGCCAGCAGCCAAGCCAGGGGGCATATCACAGATACGCAGTATTTT	CASSQARGHITDTQYF
TRBV7-3	TRBJ2-5	once	.	TGTGCCAGCAGCCAGGGAAATCAAGAGACCCAGTACTTC	CASSQGNQETQYF
TRBV6-1	TRBJ1-2	.	.	TGTGCCAGCAGTGAAGCGGACCCTGCTGGGTATGGCTACACCTTC	CASSEADPAGYGYTF
TRBV10-2	TRBJ2-3	.	.	TGCGCCAGCGCCCCATCGGGGCTCACAGATACGCAGTATTTT	CASAPSGLTDTQYF
TRBV6-5	TRBJ1-5	.	.	TGTGCCAGCAGTTATCGGCCGGTGAATCAGCCCCAGCATTTT	CASSYRPVNQPQHF
TRBV20-1	TRBJ2-1	.	.	TGCAGTGCTAGTGACCCCGGGACCTCTGGGGACGGCCTGCACAATGAGCAGTTCTTC	CSASDPGTSGDGLHNEQFF
TRBV18	TRBJ1-5	.	.	TGTGCCAGCTCCCGACGGGGGGCAAATCAGCCCCAGCATTTT	CASSRRGANQPQHF
TRBV7-6	TRBJ1-2	.	TRBD1	TGTGCCAGCAGCTTAGAATCGTCGACAGGGTTCGGTGGCTACACCTTC	CASSLESSTGFGGYTF
TRBV5-1	TRBJ2-2	.	.	TGCGCCAGCAGCTTGGACCGGACCCTCCGCACCGGAGAGCTGTTTTTT	CASSLDRTLRTGELFF
TRBV11-2	TRBJ1-6	.	.	TGTGCCAGCAGCTTTCAAATTAGCTCCTATAATTCACCCCTCCACTTT	CASSFQISSYNSPLHF
TRBV4-1	TRBJ2-7	.	.	TGCGCCAGCAGCCAAGGAGGGGGTAGCGGGCCTCCCGAGCAGTACTTC	CASSQGGGSGPPEQYF
TRBV18	TRBJ2-1	.	.	TGTGCCAGCTCACCACCGGAGACAGGTTACAATGAGCAGTTCTTC	CASSPPETGYNEQFF
TRBV25-1	TRBJ2-2	.	.	TGTGCCAGCGCCCCCCGACAGAACACCGGGGAGCTGTTTTTT	CASAPRQNTGELFF
TRBV5-1	TRBJ1-1	.	TRBD1	TGCGCCAGCAGCCCCGGGACAGGGAGGAAAACTGAAGCTTTCTTT	CASSPGTGRKTEAFF
TRBV1	TRBJ1-4	.	.	TGCACCAGCAGCCAACACTTTGAAAGGGACTATAATGAAAAACTGTTTTTT	CTSSQHFERDYNEKLFF
TRBV5-1	TRBJ1-1	.	.	TGCGCCAGCAGCCACCTGGAGGGGAACACTGAAGCTTTCTTT	CASSHLEGNTEAFF
TRBV27	TRBJ2-7	.	TRBD2	TGTGCCAGTAGGTCGGTGACTAGCGAGTACGAGCAGTACTTC	CASRSVTSEYEQYF
TRBV4-1	TRBJ1-5	.	.	TGCGCCAGCAGCCAAGATTCCCGCAATCAGCCCCAGCATTTT	CASSQDSRNQPQHF
TRBV4-1	TRBJ2-3	.	TRBD2	TGCGCCAGCAGCCAAGATTCCGGGGGGGCTATCATCTCGCAGTATTTT	CASSQDSGGAIISQYF
TRBV19	TRBJ2-4	.	.	TGTGCCAGTATGGGGCACCTAGCCAAAAACATTCAGTACTTC	CASMGHLAKNIQYF
TRBV28	TRBJ1-6	.	.	TGTGCCAGCAGTCCGGAGATGTCACCCCTCCACTTT	CASSPEMSPLHF
TRBV2	TRBJ2-5	.	.	TGTGCCAGCAGTGAAGCCCCCGCCGTAGAGACCCAGTACTTC	CASSEAPAVETQYF
TRBV6-4	TRBJ2-1	.	TRBD1	TGTGCCAGCAGCCTAGAGGGGACAGCCGTCGATGAGCAGTTCTTC	CASSLEGTAVDEQFF
TRBV10-3	TRBJ1-6	.	.	TGTGCCATCAGTCCCGCCCTGGCAGGGTCGAATTCACCCCTCCACTTT	CAISPALAGSNSPLHF
TRBV28	TRBJ1-6	.	.	TGTGCCAGCCTCCCTGTTGTCCAGAGGAGCTCCTATAATTCACCCCTCCACTTT	CASLPVVQRSSYNSPLHF
TRBV29-1	TRBJ2-7	.	.	TGCAGCGTGCGGGACAGATCTTACGAGCAGTACTTC	CSVRDRSYEQYF
TRBV7-6	TRBJ2-7	.	.	TGTGCCAGCAGCTTAGAAGGACAGCCGACATACGAGCAGTACTTC	CASSLEGQPTYEQYF
TRBV18	TRBJ2-7	.	TRBD2	TGTGCCAGCTCACCAGGGACTAGCGGGTCATCCTACGAGCAGTACTTC	CASSPGTSGSSYEQYF
TRBV19	TRBJ1-3	.	TRBD1	TGTGCCACAGGGGGACAGAGCTCTGGAAACACCATATATTTT	CATGGQSSGNTIYF
TRBV7-9	TRBJ2-5	.	.	TGTGCCAGCAGCCCAGCAATATGGGGTGAGGAGACCCAGTACTTC	CASSPAIWGEETQYF
TRBV7-9	TRBJ1-1	once	.	TGTGCCAGCAGCGCGACAGCCCTGAACACTGAAGCTTTCTTT	CASSATALNTEAFF
TRBV2	TRBJ1-2	.	TRBD1	TGTGCCAGCAGACCGGGACAGGCCACTCCTACCTATGGCTACACCTTC	CASRPGQATPTYGYTF
TRBV14	TRBJ1-2	once	.	TGTGCCAGCAGCCTCCGGACTGAATTCTATGGCTACACCTTC	CASSLRTEFYGYTF
TRBV6-4	TRBJ2-3	.	TRBD2	TGTGCCAGCAGTGTACTAGCGGACACAGATACGCAGTATTTT	CASSVLADTDTQYF
TRBV10-3	TRBJ2-2	.	.	TGTGCCATCAGTGAGTCGAGGGGAGTAGGCGGGGAGCTGTTTTTT	CAISESRGVGGELFF
TRBV2	TRBJ1-1	.	.	TGTGCCAGCAGTGACAGGATTCGGACTGAAGCTTTCTTT	CASSDRIRTEAFF
TRBV6-5	TRBJ2-5	.	.	TGTGCCGGAGCAGCGAGACGCCAAGAGACCCAGTACTTC	CAGAARRQETQYF
TRBV10-3	TRBJ1-3	.	.	TGTGCCATCAACAACCAACCGCAAGTAGGGGTTGGAAACACCATATATTTT	CAINNQPQVGVGNTIYF